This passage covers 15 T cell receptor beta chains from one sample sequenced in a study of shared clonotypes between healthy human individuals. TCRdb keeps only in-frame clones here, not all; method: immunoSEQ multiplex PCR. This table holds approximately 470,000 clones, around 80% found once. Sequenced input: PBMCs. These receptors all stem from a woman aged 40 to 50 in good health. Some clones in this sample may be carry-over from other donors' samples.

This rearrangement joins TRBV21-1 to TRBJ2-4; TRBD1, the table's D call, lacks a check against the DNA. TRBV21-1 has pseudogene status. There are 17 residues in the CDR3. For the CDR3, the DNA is TGTGCCAGCAGCAAAGGACGGCGACAGGGCCTGGGATTTCAGTGGTACTTC. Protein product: CASSKGRRQGLGFQWYF.

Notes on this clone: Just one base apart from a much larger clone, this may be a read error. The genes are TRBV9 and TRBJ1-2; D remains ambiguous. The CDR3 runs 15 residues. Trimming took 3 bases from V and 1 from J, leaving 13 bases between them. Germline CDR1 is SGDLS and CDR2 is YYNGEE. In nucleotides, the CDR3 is TGTGCCAGCAGCGCGACAATTGGGAGTAACTATGGCTACACCTTC. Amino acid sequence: CASSATIGSNYGYTF.

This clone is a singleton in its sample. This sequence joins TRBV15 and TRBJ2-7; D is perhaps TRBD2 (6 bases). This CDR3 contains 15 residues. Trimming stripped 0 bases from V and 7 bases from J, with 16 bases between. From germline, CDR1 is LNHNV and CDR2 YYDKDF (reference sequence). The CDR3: CATSRDRLVGYEQYF. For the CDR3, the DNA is TGTGCCACCAGCAGAGATAGACTAGTGGGCTATGAGCAGTACTTC. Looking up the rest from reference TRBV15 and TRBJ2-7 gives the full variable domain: DAMVIQNPRYQVTQFGKPVTLSCSQTLNHNVMYWYQQKSSQAPKLLFHYYDKDFNNEADTPDNFQSRRPNTSFCFLDIRSPGLGDTAMYLCATSRDRLVGYEQYFGPGTRLTVT.

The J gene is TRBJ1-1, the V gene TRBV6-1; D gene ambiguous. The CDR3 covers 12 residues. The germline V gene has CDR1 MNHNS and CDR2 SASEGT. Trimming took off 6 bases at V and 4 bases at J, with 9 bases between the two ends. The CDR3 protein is CASSRGRTEAFF. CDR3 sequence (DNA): TGTGCCAGCAGCCGAGGGCGCACTGAAGCTTTCTTT.

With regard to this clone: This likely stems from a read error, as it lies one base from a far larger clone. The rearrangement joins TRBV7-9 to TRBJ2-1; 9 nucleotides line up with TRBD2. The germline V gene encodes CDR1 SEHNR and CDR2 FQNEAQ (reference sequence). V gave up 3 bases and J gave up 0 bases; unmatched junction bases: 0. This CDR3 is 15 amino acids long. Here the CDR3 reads CASSFSGGSYNEQFF. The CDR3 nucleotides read TGTGCCAGCAGCTTTAGCGGGGGCTCCTACAATGAGCAGTTCTTC.

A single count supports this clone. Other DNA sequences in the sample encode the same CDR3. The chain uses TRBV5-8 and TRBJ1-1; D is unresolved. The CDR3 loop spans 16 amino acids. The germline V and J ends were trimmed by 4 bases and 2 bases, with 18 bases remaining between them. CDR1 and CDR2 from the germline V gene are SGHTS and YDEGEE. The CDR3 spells CASSHSPSTRNTEAFF. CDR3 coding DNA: TGTGCCAGCAGCCATTCCCCCTCGACAAGAAACACTGAAGCTTTCTTT.

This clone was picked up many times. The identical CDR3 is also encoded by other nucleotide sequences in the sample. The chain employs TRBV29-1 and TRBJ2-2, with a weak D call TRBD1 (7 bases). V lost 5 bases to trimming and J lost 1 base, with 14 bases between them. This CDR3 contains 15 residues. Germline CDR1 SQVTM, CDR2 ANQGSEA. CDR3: CSVKGAGQNTGELFF. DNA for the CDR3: TGCAGCGTTAAGGGGGCGGGACAGAACACCGGGGAGCTGTTTTTT.

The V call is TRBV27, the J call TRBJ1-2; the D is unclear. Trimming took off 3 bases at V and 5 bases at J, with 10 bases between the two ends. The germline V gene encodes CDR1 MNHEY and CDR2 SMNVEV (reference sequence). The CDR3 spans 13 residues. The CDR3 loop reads CASSFSGSYGYTF. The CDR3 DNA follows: TGTGCCAGCAGTTTTTCGGGTAGTTATGGCTACACCTTC.

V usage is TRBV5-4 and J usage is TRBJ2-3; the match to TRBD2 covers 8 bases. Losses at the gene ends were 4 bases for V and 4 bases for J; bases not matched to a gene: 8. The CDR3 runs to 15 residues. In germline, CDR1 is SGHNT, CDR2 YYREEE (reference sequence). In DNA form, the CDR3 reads TGTGCCAGCAGCCCCGGACTAGCTGAGGCAGATACGCAGTATTTT. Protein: CASSPGLAEADTQYF.

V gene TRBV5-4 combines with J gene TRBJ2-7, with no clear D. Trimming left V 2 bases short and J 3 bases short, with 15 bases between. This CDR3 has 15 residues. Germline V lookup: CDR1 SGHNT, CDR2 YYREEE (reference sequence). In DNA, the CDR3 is TGTGCCAGCAGCTTTCAAGCTCTACATCTCTACGAGCAGTACTTC. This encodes CASSFQALHLYEQYF.

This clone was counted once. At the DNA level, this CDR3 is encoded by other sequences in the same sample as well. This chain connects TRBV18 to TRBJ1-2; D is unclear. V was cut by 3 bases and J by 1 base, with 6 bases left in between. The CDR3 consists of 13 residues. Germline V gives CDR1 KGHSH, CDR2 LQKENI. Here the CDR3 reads CASSPDVNYGYTF. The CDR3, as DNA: TGTGCCAGCTCACCTGACGTTAACTATGGCTACACCTTC.

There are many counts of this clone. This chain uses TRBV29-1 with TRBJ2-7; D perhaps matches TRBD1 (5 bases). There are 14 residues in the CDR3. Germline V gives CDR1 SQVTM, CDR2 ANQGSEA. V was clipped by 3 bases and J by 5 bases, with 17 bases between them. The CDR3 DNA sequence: TGCAGCGTTGACAGGGCTTTGAGCGTGGACGAGCAGTACTTC. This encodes CSVDRALSVDEQYF.

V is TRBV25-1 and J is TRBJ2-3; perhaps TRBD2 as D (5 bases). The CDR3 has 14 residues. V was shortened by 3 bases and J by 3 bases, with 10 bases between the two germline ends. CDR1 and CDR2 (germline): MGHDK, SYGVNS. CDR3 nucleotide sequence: TGTGCCAGCAGTGATCATCGGGGAACAGATACGCAGTATTTT. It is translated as CASSDHRGTDTQYF.

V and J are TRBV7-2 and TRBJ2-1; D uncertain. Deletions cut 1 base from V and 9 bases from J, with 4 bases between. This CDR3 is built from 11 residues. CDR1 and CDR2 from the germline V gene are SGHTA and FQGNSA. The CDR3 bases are TGTGCCAGCAGCTTAGTTTCTGAGCAGTTCTTC. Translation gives CASSLVSEQFF.

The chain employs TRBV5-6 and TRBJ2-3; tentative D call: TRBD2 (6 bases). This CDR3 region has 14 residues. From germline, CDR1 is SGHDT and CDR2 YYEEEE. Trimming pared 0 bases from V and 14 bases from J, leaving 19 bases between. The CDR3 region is CASSLESAGGKGYF. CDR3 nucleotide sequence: TGTGCCAGCAGCTTGGAGTCTGCCGGGGGTAAGGGGTATTTT.